The clone carrying this TCR beta chain was seen many times. This sample stems from a study of regulatory T cells in long-lasting Graves disease. As to time point: newly diagnosed GD, antithyroid drugs for less than 3 months. Construction of the TCR library relied on RNA isolated from PBMCs. Arm-PCR of CDR3 regions and iRepertoire HTBI primers were the basis on which TCR beta libraries were built. MiXCR was run by TCRdb on the multiplex PCR reads, yielding one entry per CDR3 protein. This repertoire shows 550,000 to 650,000 distinct CDR3 sequences, 15% to 20% found once; its top ten account for around 12%. The V gene's germline CDR1 is MNHEY and CDR2 SVGEGT. There are 12 residues in the CDR3. Trimming took off 5 bases at V and 0 bases at J, with 5 bases between the two ends. These same records also appear under a second study, on T cells in Graves' hyperthyroidism and ophthalmopathy. As reported in that work: The study excluded patients with uncontrolled infection, other autoimmune disease, pregnancy or lactation. Onset of ophthalmopathy came a median roughly 6 months after the model predicted it.

The clonotype was recovered from a man between 18 and 35 years old with Graves disease. Sequenced here: peripheral blood mononuclear cells (PBMCs), sampled at new diagnosis, from a patient treated with antithyroid drugs. The chain joins TRBV6-2 or TRBV6-3 to TRBJ2-7; D not resolved. CDR3 coding DNA: TGTGCCAGCAGTGACCCCTCCTACGAGCAGTACTTC. This sequence encodes CASSDPSYEQYF.